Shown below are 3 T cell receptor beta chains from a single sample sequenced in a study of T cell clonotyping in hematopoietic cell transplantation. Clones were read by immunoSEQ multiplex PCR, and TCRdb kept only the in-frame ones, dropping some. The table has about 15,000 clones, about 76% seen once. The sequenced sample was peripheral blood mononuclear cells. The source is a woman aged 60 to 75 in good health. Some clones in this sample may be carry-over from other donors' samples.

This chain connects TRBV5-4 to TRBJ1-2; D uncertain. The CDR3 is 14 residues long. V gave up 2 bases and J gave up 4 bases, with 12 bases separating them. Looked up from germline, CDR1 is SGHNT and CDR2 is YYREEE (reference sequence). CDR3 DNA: TGTGCCAGCAGCTTAGGCAGCCTCTTCTATGGCTACACCTTC. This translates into CASSLGSLFYGYTF.

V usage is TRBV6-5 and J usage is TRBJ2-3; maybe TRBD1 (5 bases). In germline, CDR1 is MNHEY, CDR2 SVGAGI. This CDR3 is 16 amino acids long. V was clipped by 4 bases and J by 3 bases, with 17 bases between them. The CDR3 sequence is CASSSRSLRETDTQYF. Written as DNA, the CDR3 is TGTGCCAGCAGTTCACGATCGCTCAGGGAAACAGATACGCAGTATTTT.

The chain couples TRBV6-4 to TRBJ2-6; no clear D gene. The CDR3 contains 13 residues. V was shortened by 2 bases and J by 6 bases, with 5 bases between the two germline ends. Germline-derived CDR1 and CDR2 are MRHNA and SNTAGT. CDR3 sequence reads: CASSDGEANVLTF. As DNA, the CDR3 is TGTGCCAGCAGTGACGGTGAGGCCAACGTCCTGACTTTC.